This T cell receptor (beta chain) comes out of a study of Ad26.COV2.S vaccination and SARS-CoV-2 variants. Study-wide findings and caveats: Spike-specific CD8+ and CD4+ T cell responses reportedly showed substantial breadth after vaccination. The placebo group had lower spike-specific TCR breadth than the vaccine recipients did. For non-spike TCRs, breadth in vaccine recipients resembled that in placebo recipients.

Comment on this clone: What it recognizes is unknown.

The assay was immunoSEQ multiplex PCR, and TCRdb's table has in-frame clones only and misses some. The table has fewer than 50,000 clones, around 83% seen once; the top ten hold over 40%. Per the germline V gene, CDR1 is LGHDT and CDR2 is YNNKEL (reference sequence). Trimming removed 4 bases from V and 4 bases from J; junction bases left unmatched: 2. The CDR3 length is 13 residues. V is TRBV3-1 (or the pseudogene TRBV3-2) and J is TRBJ2-3, with 7 bases fitting TRBD2. The source material was peripheral blood, sampled after recovery from COVID-19. This receptor was taken from a human donor who had recovered from COVID-19. The CDR3 loop is CASSLGLADTQYF. The CDR3 nucleotides are TGTGCCAGCAGCCTCGGACTAGCAGATACGCAGTATTTT.